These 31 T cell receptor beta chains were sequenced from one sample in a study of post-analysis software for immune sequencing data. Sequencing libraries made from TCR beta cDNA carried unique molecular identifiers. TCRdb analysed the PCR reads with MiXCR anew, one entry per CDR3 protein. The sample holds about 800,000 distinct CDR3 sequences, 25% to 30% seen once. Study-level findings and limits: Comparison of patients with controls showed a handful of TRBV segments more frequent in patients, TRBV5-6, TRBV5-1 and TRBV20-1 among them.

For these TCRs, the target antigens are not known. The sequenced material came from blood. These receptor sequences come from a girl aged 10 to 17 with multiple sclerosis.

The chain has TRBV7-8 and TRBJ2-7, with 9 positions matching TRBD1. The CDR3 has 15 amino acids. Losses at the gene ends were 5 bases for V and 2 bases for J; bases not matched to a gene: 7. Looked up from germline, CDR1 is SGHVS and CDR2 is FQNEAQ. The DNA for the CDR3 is TGTGCCAGCAGCCTCGGGACAGGGCCCACCTACGAGCAGTACTTC. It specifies CASSLGTGPTYEQYF.

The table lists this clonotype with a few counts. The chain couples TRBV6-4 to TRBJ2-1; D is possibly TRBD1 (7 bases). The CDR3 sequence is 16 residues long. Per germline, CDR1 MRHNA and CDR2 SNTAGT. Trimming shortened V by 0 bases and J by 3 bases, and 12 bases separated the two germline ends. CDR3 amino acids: CASSDSGQGGYNEQFF. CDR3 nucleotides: TGTGCCAGCAGTGACTCTGGCCAGGGGGGCTACAATGAGCAGTTCTTC.

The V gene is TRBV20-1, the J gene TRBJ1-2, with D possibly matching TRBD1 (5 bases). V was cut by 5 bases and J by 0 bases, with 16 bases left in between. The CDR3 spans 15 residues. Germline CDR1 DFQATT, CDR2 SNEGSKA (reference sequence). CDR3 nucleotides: TGCAGTGCTCCGCTCGGGGGAAGTCCTAACTATGGCTACACCTTC. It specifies CSAPLGGSPNYGYTF.

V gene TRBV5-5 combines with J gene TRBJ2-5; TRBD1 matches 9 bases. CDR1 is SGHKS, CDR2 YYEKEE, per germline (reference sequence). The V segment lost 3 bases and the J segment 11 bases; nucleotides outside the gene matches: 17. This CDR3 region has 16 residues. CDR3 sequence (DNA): TGTGCCAGCAGCTGGGGGGGACAGGGAGGACGGAATGAGCAGTACTTC. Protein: CASSWGGQGGRNEQYF.

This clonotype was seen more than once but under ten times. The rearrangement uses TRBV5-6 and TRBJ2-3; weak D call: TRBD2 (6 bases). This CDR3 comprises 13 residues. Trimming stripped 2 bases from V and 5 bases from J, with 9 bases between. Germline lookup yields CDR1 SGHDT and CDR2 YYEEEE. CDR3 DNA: TGTGCCAGCAGCTTTGGGAGGCGAGATACGCAGTATTTT. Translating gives CASSFGRRDTQYF.

CDR3 sequence: CASSIEAGPTYEQYF. The CDR3 DNA reads as TGTGCCAGTAGTATTGAAGCAGGGCCTACCTACGAGCAGTACTTC. The chain couples TRBV19 to TRBJ2-7; a weak D match, TRBD1 (5 bases). V was clipped by 3 bases and J by 2 bases, with 14 bases between them. The CDR3 covers 15 residues. The V gene's germline CDR1 is LNHDA and CDR2 SQIVND (reference sequence).

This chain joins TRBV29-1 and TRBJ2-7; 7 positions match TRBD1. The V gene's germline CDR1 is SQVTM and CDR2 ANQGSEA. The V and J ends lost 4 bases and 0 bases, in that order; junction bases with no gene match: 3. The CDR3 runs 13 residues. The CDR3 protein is CSVVQGSSYEQYF. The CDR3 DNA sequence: TGCAGCGTTGTACAGGGGAGCTCCTACGAGCAGTACTTC.

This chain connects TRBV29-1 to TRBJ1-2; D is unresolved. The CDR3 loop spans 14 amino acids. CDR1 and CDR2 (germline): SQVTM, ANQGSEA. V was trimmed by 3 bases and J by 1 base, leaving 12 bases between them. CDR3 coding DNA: TGCAGCGTTGATGTTGGGCTGTTTAACTATGGCTACACCTTC. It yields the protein CSVDVGLFNYGYTF.

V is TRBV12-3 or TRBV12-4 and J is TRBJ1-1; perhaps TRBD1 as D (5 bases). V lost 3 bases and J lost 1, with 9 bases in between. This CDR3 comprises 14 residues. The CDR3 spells CASSFNGGNTEAFF. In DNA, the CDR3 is TGTGCCAGCAGTTTTAACGGGGGGAACACTGAAGCTTTCTTT.

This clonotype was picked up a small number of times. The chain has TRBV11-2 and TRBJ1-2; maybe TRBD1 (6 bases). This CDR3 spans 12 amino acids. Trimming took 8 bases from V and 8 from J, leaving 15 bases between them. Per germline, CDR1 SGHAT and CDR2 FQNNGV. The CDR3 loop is CASGRGLWGYTF. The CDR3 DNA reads TGTGCCAGCGGCCGGGGGCTTTGGGGCTACACCTTC.

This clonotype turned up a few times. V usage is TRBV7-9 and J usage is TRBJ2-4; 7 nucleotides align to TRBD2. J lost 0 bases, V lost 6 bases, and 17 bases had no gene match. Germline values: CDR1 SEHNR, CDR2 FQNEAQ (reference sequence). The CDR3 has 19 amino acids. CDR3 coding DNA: TGTGCCAGCAGTTCCACGGCGAGCGGGACGCCAGTAGCCAAAAACATTCAGTACTTC. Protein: CASSSTASGTPVAKNIQYF.

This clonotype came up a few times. CDR3 residues: CASSLGQLGNEQYF. The CDR3 DNA reads TGTGCCAGCAGCTTGGGACAGCTCGGGAACGAGCAGTACTTC. The chain has TRBV7-2 and TRBJ2-7, with 7 positions matching TRBD1. The CDR3 covers 14 residues. V trimming: 3 bases; J trimming: 5 bases; junction bases outside the gene matches: 7. Per the germline V gene, CDR1 is SGHTA and CDR2 is FQGNSA.

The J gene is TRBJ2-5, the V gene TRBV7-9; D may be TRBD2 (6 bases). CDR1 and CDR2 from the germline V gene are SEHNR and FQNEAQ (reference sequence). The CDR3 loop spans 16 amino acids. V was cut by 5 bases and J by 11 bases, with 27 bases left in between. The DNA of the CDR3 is TGTGCCAGCAGCCCGGGCGGGGAAGGGTCCTACAATGAGCAGTACTTC. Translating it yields CASSPGGEGSYNEQYF.

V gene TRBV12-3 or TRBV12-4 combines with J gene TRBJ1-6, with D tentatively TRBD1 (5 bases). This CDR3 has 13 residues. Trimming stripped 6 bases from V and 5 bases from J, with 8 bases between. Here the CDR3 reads CASRTADNSPLHF. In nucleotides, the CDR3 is TGTGCCAGCAGGACAGCAGATAATTCACCCCTCCACTTT.

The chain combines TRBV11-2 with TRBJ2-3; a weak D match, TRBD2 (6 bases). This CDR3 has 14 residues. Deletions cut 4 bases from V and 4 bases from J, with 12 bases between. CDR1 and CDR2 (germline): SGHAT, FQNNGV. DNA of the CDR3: TGTGCCAGCAGCTACTCGGGAGTCGCAGATACGCAGTATTTT. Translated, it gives CASSYSGVADTQYF.

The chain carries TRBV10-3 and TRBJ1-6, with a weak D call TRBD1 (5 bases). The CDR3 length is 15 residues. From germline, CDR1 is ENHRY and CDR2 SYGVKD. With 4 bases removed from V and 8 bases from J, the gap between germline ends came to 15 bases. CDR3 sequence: CAISGWEGIDSPLHF. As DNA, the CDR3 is TGTGCCATCAGTGGTTGGGAGGGGATTGATTCACCCCTCCACTTT.

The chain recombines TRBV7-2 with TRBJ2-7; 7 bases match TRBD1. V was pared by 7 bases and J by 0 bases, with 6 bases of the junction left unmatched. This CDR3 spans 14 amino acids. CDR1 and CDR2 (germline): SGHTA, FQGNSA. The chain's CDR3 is CASILGQSSYEQYF. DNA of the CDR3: TGTGCCAGCATACTGGGACAGTCCTCCTACGAGCAGTACTTC.

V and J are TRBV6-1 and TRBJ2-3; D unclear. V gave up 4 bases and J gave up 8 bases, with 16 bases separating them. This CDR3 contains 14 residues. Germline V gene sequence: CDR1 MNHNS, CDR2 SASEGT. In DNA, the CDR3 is TGTGCCAGCAGTGGGGTCAGCGTCGCAGGTACGCAGTATTTT. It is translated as CASSGVSVAGTQYF.

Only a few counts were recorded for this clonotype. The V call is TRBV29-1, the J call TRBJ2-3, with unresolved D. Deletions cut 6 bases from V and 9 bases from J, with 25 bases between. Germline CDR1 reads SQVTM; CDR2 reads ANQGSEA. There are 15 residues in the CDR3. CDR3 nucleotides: TGCAGCGTCCTAATTGAGCCAGGTCCATGGGTCACGCAGTATTTT. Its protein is CSVLIEPGPWVTQYF.

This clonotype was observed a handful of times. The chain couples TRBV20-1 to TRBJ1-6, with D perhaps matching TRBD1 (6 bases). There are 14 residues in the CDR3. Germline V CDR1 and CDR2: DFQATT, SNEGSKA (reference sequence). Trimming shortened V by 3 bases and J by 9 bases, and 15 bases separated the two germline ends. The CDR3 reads CSASLRGAGSPLHF. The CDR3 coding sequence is TGCAGTGCTAGTCTCCGGGGGGCTGGTTCACCCCTCCACTTT.

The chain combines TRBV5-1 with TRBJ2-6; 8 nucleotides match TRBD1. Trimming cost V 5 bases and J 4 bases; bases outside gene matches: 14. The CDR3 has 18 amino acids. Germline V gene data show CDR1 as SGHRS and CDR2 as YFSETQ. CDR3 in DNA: TGCGCCAGCAGGGATAGAGGACAGGGCCGCGCCGGGGCCAACGTCCTGACTTTC. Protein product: CASRDRGQGRAGANVLTF. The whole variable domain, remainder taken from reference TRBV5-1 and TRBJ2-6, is KAGVTQTPRYLIKTRGQQVTLSCSPISGHRSVSWYQQTPGQGLQFLFEYFSETQRNKGNFPGRFSGRQFSNSRSEMNVSTLELGDSALYLCASRDRGQGRAGANVLTFGAGSRLTVL.

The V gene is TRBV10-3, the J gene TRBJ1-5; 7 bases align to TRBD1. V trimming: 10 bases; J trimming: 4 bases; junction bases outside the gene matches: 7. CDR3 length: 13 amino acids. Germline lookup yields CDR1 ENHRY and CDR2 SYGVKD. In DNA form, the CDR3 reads TGTGCCACCAGGGACAGAGTAAATCAGCCCCAGCATTTT. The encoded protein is CATRDRVNQPQHF.

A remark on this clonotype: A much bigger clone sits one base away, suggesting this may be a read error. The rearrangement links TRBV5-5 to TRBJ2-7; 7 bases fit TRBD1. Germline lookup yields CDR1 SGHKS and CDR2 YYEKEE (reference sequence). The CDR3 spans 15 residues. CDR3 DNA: TGTGCCAGCAGCTCGGGCGACAGGGTAGACTACGAGCGGTACTTC. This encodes CASSSGDRVDYERYF.

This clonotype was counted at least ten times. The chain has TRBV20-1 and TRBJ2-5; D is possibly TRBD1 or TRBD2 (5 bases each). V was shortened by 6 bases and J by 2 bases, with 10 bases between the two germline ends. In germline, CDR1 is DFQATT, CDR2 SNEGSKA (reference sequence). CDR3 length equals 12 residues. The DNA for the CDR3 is TGCAGTGCGGGGGAGAGGCAAGAGACCCAGTACTTC. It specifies CSAGERQETQYF.

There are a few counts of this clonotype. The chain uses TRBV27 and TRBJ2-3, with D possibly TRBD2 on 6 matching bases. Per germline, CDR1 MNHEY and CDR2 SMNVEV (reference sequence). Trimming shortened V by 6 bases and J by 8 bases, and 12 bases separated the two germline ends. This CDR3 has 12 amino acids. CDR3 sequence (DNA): TGTGCCAGCAGGCCGCCCGGGGGTACGCAGTATTTT. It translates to CASRPPGGTQYF.

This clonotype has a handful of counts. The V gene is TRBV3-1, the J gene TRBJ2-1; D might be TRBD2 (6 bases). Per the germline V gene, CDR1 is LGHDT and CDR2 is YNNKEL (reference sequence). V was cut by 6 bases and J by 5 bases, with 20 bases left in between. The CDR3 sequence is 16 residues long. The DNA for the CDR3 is TGTGCCAGCAGACAACGGACCGGGAGCCGACACAATGAGCAGTTCTTC. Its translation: CASRQRTGSRHNEQFF.

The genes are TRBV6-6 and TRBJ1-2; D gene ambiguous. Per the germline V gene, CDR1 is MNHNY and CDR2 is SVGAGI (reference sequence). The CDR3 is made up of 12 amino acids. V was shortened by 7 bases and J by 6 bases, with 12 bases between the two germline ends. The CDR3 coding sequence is TGTGCCAGCACTACCCGCCGTGATGGCTACACCTTC. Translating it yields CASTTRRDGYTF.

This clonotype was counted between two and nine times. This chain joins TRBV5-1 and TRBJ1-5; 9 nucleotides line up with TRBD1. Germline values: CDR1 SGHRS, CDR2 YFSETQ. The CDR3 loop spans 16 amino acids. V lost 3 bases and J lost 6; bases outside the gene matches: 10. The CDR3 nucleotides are TGCGCCAGCAGCTGGACCCACAGGGGGCGGGTTCAGCCCCAGCATTTT. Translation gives CASSWTHRGRVQPQHF.

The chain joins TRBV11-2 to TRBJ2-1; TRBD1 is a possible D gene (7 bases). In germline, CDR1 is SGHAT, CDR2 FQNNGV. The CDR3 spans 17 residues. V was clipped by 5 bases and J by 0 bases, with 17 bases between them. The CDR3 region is CASSPRDRKSSYNEQFF. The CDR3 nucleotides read TGTGCCAGCAGCCCGCGGGACAGAAAGAGCTCCTACAATGAGCAGTTCTTC.

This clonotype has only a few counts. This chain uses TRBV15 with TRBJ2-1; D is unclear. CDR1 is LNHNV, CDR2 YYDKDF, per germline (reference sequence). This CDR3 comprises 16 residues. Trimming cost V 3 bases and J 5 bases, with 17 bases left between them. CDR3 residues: CATSSLPVGGDNEQFF. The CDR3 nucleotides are TGTGCCACCAGCAGCTTACCCGTAGGCGGAGACAATGAGCAGTTCTTC.

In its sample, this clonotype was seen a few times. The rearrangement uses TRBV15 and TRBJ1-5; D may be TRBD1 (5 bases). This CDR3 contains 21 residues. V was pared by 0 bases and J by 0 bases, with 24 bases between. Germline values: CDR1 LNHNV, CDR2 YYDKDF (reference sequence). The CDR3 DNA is TGTGCCACCAGCAGAGATGCGCGGGGGGTGAATACTAAGCCTAGCAATCAGCCCCAGCATTTT. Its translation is CATSRDARGVNTKPSNQPQHF. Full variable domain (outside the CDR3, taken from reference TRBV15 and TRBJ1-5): DAMVIQNPRYQVTQFGKPVTLSCSQTLNHNVMYWYQQKSSQAPKLLFHYYDKDFNNEADTPDNFQSRRPNTSFCFLDIRSPGLGDTAMYLCATSRDARGVNTKPSNQPQHFGDGTRLSIL.